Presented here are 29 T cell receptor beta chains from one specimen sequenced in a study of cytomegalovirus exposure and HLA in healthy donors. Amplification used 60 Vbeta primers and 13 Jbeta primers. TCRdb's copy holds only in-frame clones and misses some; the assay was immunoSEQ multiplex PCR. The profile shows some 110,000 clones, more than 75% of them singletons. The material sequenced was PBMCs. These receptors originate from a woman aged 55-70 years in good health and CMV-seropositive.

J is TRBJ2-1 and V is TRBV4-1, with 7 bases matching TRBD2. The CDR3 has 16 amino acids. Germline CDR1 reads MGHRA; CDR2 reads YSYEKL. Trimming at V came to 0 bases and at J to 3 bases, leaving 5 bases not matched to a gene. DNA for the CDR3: TGCGCCAGCAGCCAAGATGCGGGAGTATTCTACAATGAGCAGTTCTTC. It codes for CASSQDAGVFYNEQFF.

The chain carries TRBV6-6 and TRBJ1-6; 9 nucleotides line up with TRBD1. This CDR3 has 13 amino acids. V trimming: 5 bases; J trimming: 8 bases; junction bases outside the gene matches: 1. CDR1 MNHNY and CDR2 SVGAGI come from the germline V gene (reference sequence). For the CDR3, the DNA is TGTGCCAGCAGTCGGACAGGGGATTCACCCCTCCACTTT. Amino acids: CASSRTGDSPLHF.

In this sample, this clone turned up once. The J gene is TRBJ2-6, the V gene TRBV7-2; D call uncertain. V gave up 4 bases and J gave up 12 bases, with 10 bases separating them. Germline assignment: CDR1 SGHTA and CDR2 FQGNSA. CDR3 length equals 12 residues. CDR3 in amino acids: CASSSLGSVLTF. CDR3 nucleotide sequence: TGTGCCAGCAGCTCCCTAGGTAGCGTCCTGACTTTC.

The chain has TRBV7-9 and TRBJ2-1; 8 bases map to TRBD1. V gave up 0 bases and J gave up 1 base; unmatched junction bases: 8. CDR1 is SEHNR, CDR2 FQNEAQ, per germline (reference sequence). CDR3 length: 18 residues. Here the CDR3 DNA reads TGTGCCAGCAGCTTAGCTTTTCAGGGGGCCGGTTCCTACAATGAGCAGTTCTTC. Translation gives CASSLAFQGAGSYNEQFF.

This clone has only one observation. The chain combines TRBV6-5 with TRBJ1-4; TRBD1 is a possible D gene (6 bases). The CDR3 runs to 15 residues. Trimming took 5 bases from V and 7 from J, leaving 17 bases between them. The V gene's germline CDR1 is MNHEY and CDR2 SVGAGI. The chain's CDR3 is CASSPGGGGGEKLFF. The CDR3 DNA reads TGTGCCAGCAGTCCTGGGGGGGGCGGTGGTGAAAAACTGTTTTTT.

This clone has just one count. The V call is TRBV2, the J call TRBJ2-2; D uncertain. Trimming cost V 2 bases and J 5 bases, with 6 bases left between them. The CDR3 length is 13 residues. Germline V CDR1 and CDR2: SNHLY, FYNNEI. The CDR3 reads CASSESRTGELFF. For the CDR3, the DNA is TGTGCCAGCAGTGAATCGAGAACCGGGGAGCTGTTTTTT.

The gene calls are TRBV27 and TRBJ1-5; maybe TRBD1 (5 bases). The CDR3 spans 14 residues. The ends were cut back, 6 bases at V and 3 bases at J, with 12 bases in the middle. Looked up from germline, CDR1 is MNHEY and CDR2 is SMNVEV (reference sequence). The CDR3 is CASRRGGSNQPQHF. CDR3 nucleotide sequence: TGTGCCAGCAGACGTGGGGGGTCCAATCAGCCCCAGCATTTT.

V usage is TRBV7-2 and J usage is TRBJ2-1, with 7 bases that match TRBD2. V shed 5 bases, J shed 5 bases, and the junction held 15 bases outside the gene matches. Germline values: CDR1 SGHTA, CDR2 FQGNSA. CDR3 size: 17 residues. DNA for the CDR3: TGTGCCAGCAGCATTAGACCGCCGAAGCGGGACCACAATGAGCAGTTCTTC. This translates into CASSIRPPKRDHNEQFF.

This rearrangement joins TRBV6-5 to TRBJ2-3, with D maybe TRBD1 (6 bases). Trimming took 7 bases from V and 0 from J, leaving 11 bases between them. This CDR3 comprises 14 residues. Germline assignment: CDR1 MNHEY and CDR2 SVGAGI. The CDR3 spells CASTPGHSTDTQYF. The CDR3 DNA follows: TGTGCCAGCACCCCGGGACACAGCACAGATACGCAGTATTTT.

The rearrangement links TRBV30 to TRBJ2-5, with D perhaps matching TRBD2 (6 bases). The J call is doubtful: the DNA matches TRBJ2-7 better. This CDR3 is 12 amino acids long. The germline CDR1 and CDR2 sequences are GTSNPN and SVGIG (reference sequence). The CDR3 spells CAWTPGAYEQYF. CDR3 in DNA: TGTGCCTGGACCCCGGGAGCCTACGAGCAGTACTTC.

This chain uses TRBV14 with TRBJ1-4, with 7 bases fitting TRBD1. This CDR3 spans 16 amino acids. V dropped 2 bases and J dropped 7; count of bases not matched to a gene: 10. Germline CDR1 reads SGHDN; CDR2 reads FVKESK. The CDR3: CASSQRRGGRREKLFF. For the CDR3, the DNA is TGTGCCAGCAGCCAAAGACGAGGGGGCCGGCGTGAAAAACTGTTTTTT.

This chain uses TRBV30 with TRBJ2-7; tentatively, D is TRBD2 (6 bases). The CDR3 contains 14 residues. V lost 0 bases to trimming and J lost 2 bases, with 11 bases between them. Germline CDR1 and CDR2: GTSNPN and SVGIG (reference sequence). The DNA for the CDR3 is TGTGCCTGGAGTGTTATTAGCGGAACCTACGAGCAGTACTTC. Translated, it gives CAWSVISGTYEQYF.

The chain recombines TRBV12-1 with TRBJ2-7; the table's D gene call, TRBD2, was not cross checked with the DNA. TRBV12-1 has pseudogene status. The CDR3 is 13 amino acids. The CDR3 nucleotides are TGTGCCAGCAGCGGAGTGCGCGGCGGCGAGCAGTACTTC. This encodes CASSGVRGGEQYF.

The CDR3 bases are TGTGCCAGCAGTCAACGGAGACAGGCCAATCAGCCCCAGCATTTT. Its protein product is CASSQRRQANQPQHF. This rearrangement joins TRBV11-3 to TRBJ1-5; tentative D call: TRBD1 (6 bases). Trimming cost V 6 bases and J 3 bases, with 15 bases left between them. Germline values: CDR1 SGHNT, CDR2 YENEEA. This CDR3 is 15 amino acids long.

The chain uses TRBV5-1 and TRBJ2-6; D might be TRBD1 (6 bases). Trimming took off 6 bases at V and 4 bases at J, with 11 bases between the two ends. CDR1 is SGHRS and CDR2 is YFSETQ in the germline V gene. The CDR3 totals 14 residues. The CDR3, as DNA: TGCGCCAGCATGACAGGTTACGGGGCCAACGTCCTGACTTTC. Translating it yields CASMTGYGANVLTF.

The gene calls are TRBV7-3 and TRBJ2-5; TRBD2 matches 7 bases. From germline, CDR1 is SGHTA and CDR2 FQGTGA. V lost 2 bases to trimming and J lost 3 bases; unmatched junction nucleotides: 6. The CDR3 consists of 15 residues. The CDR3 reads CASSLSPAGKETQYF. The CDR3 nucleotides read TGTGCCAGCAGCTTATCCCCAGCGGGGAAAGAGACCCAGTACTTC. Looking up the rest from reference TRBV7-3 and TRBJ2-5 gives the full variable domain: GAGVSQTPSNKVTEKGKYVELRCDPISGHTALYWYRQSLGQGPEFLIYFQGTGAADDSGLPNDRFFAVRPEGSVSTLKIQRTERGDSAVYLCASSLSPAGKETQYFGPGTRLLVL.

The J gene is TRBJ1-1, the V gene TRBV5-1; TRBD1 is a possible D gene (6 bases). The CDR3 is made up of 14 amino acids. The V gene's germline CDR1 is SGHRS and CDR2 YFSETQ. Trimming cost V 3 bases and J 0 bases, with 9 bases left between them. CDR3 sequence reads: CASSSGQVNTEAFF. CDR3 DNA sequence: TGCGCCAGCAGCTCGGGACAAGTGAACACTGAAGCTTTCTTT.

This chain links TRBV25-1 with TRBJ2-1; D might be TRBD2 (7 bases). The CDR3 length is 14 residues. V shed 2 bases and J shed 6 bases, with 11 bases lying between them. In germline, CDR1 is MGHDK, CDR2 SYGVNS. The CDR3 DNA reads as TGTGCCAGCAGTGAAGGGGGGGGCGCCAATGAGCAGTTCTTC. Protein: CASSEGGGANEQFF.

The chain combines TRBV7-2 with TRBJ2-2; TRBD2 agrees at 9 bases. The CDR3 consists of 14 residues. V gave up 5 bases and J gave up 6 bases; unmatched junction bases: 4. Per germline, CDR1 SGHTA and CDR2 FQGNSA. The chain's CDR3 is CASSGGLASGELFF. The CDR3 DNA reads TGTGCCAGCAGCGGTGGACTAGCGTCCGGGGAGCTGTTTTTT. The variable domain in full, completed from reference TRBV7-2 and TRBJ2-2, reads GAGVSQSPSNKVTEKGKDVELRCDPISGHTALYWYRQSLGQGLEFLIYFQGNSAPDKSGLPSDRFSAERTGGSVSTLTIQRTQQEDSAVYLCASSGGLASGELFFGEGSRLTVL.

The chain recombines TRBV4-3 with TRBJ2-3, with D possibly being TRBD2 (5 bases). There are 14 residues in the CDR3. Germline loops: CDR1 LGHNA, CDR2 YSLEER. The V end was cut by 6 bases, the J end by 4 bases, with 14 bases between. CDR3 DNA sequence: TGCGCCAGCAGTAGGACTGCTCGGTCAGATACGCAGTATTTT. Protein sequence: CASSRTARSDTQYF.

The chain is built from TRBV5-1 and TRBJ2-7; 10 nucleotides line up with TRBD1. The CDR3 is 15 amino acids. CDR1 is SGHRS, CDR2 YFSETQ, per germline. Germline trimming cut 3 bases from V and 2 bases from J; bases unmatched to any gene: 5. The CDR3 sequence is CASSSTGTGAYEQYF. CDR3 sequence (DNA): TGCGCCAGCAGCTCTACCGGGACAGGGGCCTACGAGCAGTACTTC.

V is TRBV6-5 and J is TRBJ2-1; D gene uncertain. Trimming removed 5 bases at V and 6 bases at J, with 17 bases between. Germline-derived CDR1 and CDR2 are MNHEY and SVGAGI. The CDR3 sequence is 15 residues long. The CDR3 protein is CASSRVSVTGNEQFF. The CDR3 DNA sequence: TGTGCCAGCAGTCGTGTATCCGTTACTGGCAATGAGCAGTTCTTC.

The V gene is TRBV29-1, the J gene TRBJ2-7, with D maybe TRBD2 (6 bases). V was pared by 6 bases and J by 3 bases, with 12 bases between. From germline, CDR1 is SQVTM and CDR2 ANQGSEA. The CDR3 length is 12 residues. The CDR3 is CSVGLDGYEQYF. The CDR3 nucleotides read TGCAGCGTGGGACTGGACGGCTACGAGCAGTACTTC.

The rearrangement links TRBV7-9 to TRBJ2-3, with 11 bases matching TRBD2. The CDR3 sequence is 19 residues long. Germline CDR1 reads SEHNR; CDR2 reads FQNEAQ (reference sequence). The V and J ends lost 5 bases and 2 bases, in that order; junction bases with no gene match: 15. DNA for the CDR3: TGTGCCAGCAGCCCTAGGGGATTGACTAGCGGGGTTTACACAGATACGCAGTATTTT. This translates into CASSPRGLTSGVYTDTQYF.

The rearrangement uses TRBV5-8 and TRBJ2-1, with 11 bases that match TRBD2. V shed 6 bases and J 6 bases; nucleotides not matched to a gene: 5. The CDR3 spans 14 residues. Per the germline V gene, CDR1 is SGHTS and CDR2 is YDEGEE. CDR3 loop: CASKLAGEPNEQFF. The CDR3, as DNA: TGTGCCAGCAAACTAGCGGGAGAACCCAATGAGCAGTTCTTC.

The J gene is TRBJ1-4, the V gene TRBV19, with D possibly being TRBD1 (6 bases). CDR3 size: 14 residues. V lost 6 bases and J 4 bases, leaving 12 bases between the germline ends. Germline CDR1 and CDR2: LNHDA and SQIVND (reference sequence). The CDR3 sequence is CASSWTALNEKLFF. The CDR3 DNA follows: TGTGCCAGTAGCTGGACAGCTCTTAATGAAAAACTGTTTTTT.

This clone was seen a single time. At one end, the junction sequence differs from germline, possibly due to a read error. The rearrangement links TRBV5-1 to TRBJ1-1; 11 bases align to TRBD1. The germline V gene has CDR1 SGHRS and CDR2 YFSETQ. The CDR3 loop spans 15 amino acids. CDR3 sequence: CASNLGQGVNTEAFF. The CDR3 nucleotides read TGCGCCAGCAACTTGGGACAGGGGGTGAACACTGAAGCTTTCTTT. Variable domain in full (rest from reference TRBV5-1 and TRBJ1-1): KAGVTQTPRYLIKTRGQQVTLSCSPISGHRSVSWYQQTPGQGLQFLFEYFSETQRNKGNFPGRFSGRQFSNSRSEMNVSTLELGDSALYLCASNLGQGVNTEAFFGQGTRLTVV.

The CDR3 sequence: CASSLGGNGYTF. The DNA for the CDR3 is TGTGCCAGCAGTTTAGGTGGCAATGGCTACACCTTC. The chain joins TRBV28 to TRBJ1-2; D ambiguous. V lost 2 bases, J lost 6 bases, and 7 bases lay in between. Germline-derived CDR1 and CDR2 are MDHEN and SYDVKM. This CDR3 has 12 residues.

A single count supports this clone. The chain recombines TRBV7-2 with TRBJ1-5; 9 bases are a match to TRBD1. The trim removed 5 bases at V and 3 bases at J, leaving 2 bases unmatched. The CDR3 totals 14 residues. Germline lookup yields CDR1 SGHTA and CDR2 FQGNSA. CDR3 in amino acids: CASSAQGANQPQHF. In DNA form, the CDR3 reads TGTGCCAGCAGCGCACAGGGGGCCAATCAGCCCCAGCATTTT.